This passage covers 28 T cell receptor beta chains from one sample sequenced in a study of T cell repertoires in cytomegalovirus infection. Using its own MiXCR run on the reads, TCRdb lists one record per CDR3 protein. Counted here are about 740,000 distinct CDR3 sequences, 35% to 45% occurring once; the ten biggest clones make up roughly 2.9%. Source material: PBMCs. These receptors all come from a human donor in good health (CMV status not recorded). Some clones in this sample may be carry-over from other donors' samples.

The J gene is TRBJ2-2, the V gene TRBV12-3 or TRBV12-4; D tentatively fits TRBD1 or TRBD2 (5 bases each). V was trimmed by 6 bases and J by 5 bases, leaving 10 bases between them. This CDR3 is 13 amino acids long. CDR3 DNA sequence: TGTGCCAGCAGCCGAGGGGCAACCGGGGAGCTGTTTTTT. It codes for CASSRGATGELFF.

The rearrangement links TRBV20-1 to TRBJ1-1; the D gene is possibly TRBD1 (6 bases). CDR3 length: 13 residues. The ends were cut back, 6 bases at V and 4 bases at J, with 15 bases in the middle. The germline V gene encodes CDR1 DFQATT and CDR2 SNEGSKA (reference sequence). The chain's CDR3 is CSAVDRKGTEAFF. The CDR3 DNA reads TGCAGTGCCGTTGACAGGAAGGGCACTGAAGCTTTCTTT.

The chain recombines TRBV7-2 with TRBJ2-1; TRBD2 might be the D (5 bases). V shed 3 bases and J shed 7 bases, with 10 bases lying between them. CDR3 length equals 13 residues. Germline CDR1 SGHTA, CDR2 FQGNSA. This CDR3 is CASSFGVLNEQFF. CDR3 coding DNA: TGTGCCAGCAGCTTCGGGGTACTGAATGAGCAGTTCTTC.

This clonotype was seen many times. The V and J genes are TRBV7-2 and TRBJ2-1, with 11 bases lining up with TRBD2. The germline V gene encodes CDR1 SGHTA and CDR2 FQGNSA. V was clipped by 1 base and J by 6 bases; unmatched bases: 2. CDR3 length: 15 amino acids. CDR3 sequence reads: CASSLVSGGANEQFF. The CDR3 DNA reads as TGTGCCAGCAGCTTAGTTAGCGGGGGGGCCAATGAGCAGTTCTTC.

The J gene is TRBJ2-1, the V gene TRBV7-2; D is unresolved. V lost 2 bases and J 3 bases, leaving 17 bases between the germline ends. This CDR3 spans 17 amino acids. CDR1 and CDR2 from the germline V gene are SGHTA and FQGNSA. DNA for the CDR3: TGTGCCAGCAGCTTAAATCCCCGCACTACCGTCTACAATGAGCAGTTCTTC. Its protein product is CASSLNPRTTVYNEQFF.

This sequence joins TRBV7-8 and TRBJ1-2; perhaps TRBD1 as D (6 bases). The CDR3 totals 17 residues. V dropped 5 bases and J dropped 3 bases, with 22 bases sitting between them. From germline, CDR1 is SGHVS and CDR2 FQNEAQ. CDR3 region: CASSVERSGTRDYGYTF. The CDR3 DNA is TGTGCCAGCAGCGTTGAACGATCCGGGACACGAGACTATGGCTACACCTTC.

The rearrangement joins TRBV28 to TRBJ2-3; D not resolved. From germline, CDR1 is MDHEN and CDR2 SYDVKM. This CDR3 has 16 residues. Trimming stripped 2 bases from V and 3 bases from J, with 15 bases between. The CDR3 loop is CASSLGRHAKTDTQYF. CDR3 nucleotides: TGTGCCAGCAGTTTAGGGCGACATGCTAAAACAGATACGCAGTATTTT.

The CDR3 region has the DNA TGTGCCACCAGTGATTTAAACCCTGGAGATACGCAGTATTTT. Protein product: CATSDLNPGDTQYF. The chain recombines TRBV24-1 with TRBJ2-3; D is undetermined. With 1 base removed from V and 5 bases from J, the gap between germline ends came to 9 bases. Germline V CDR1 and CDR2: KGHDR, SFDVKD. The CDR3 covers 14 residues.

This rearrangement joins TRBV28 to TRBJ1-3; no definite D call. The CDR3 totals 15 residues. Germline assignment: CDR1 MDHEN and CDR2 SYDVKM. V lost 6 bases and J lost 4, with 16 bases in between. For the CDR3, the DNA is TGTGCCAGCAGCTATAATATGAATAACGGAAACACCATATATTTT. Amino acids: CASSYNMNNGNTIYF.

This clonotype was observed many times. The chain links TRBV7-2 to TRBJ2-1, with TRBD2 identical over 12 bases. The J segment lost 8 bases and the V segment lost 1 base, leaving 3 bases of the junction unmatched. CDR3 length: 15 residues. In germline, CDR1 is SGHTA, CDR2 FQGNSA. The CDR3 coding sequence is TGTGCCAGCAGCTTAGTTGCTAGCGGGGGGGATGAGCAGTTCTTC. Translating it yields CASSLVASGGDEQFF. The whole variable domain, filled in from reference TRBV7-2 and TRBJ2-1, reads GAGVSQSPSNKVTEKGKDVELRCDPISGHTALYWYRQSLGQGLEFLIYFQGNSAPDKSGLPSDRFSAERTGGSVSTLTIQRTQQEDSAVYLCASSLVASGGDEQFFGPGTRLTVL.

V usage is TRBV6-6 and J usage is TRBJ1-1; 10 bases map to TRBD1. This CDR3 spans 15 amino acids. Germline V gene data show CDR1 as MNHNY and CDR2 as SVGAGI (reference sequence). J lost 3 bases, V lost 10 bases, and 11 bases had no gene match. The CDR3 sequence: CAITPGQGWHTEAFF. In DNA, the CDR3 is TGTGCCATTACACCGGGACAGGGGTGGCACACTGAAGCTTTCTTT.

This clonotype came up many times. The chain is built from TRBV7-2 and TRBJ2-1; 11 nucleotides match TRBD2. This CDR3 contains 16 residues. The V and J ends lost 1 base and 5 bases, in that order; junction bases with no gene match: 4. The germline V gene encodes CDR1 SGHTA and CDR2 FQGNSA. The CDR3 nucleotides are TGTGCCAGCAGCTTAGGACGACTAGCGGGGCACAATGAGCAGTTCTTC. Encoded protein: CASSLGRLAGHNEQFF. The variable domain in full, completed from reference TRBV7-2 and TRBJ2-1, reads GAGVSQSPSNKVTEKGKDVELRCDPISGHTALYWYRQSLGQGLEFLIYFQGNSAPDKSGLPSDRFSAERTGGSVSTLTIQRTQQEDSAVYLCASSLGRLAGHNEQFFGPGTRLTVL.

This clonotype was counted between two and nine times. The chain employs TRBV28 and TRBJ1-2; 9 bases agree with TRBD1. The germline CDR1 and CDR2 sequences are MDHEN and SYDVKM. The CDR3 covers 14 residues. Trimming at V came to 7 bases and at J to 8 bases, leaving 11 bases not matched to a gene. DNA of the CDR3: TGTGCCAGCACGGCGGCCGGGGACAGGGACGGCTACACCTTC. Translating gives CASTAAGDRDGYTF.

The genes are TRBV11-3 and TRBJ2-7; D not resolved. Trimming removed 3 bases at V and 5 bases at J, with 8 bases between. CDR1 SGHNT and CDR2 YENEEA come from the germline V gene. This CDR3 comprises 12 residues. CDR3 sequence reads: CASSFDSNEQYF. DNA for the CDR3: TGTGCCAGCAGCTTCGATTCCAACGAGCAGTACTTC.

At least ten counts were recorded for this clonotype. This chain connects TRBV7-2 to TRBJ1-2, with TRBD1 identical over 12 bases. V was clipped by 2 bases and J by 7 bases; unmatched bases: 5. From germline, CDR1 is SGHTA and CDR2 FQGNSA. The CDR3 has 15 residues. The CDR3 region has the DNA TGTGCCAGCAGCTTAACCGGGACAGGGGGCTCTGGCTACACCTTC. Its protein is CASSLTGTGGSGYTF.

This clonotype was recorded once. Here the CDR3 DNA reads TGCAGCGTTGATGTGGGCCGGACAGATACGCAGTATTTT. Amino acids: CSVDVGRTDTQYF. J is TRBJ2-3 and V is TRBV29-1; D is uncertain. The V gene's germline CDR1 is SQVTM and CDR2 ANQGSEA. Deletions cut 3 bases from V and 3 bases from J, with 10 bases between. The CDR3 runs to 13 residues.

Regarding this clonotype: A much larger clone differs from this one at a single base, so this may be a read error. This chain links TRBV7-6 with TRBJ2-2, with 7 bases identical to TRBD1. Germline CDR1 SGHVS, CDR2 FNYEAQ. This CDR3 comprises 15 residues. The trim removed 4 bases at V and 10 bases at J, leaving 12 bases unmatched. CDR3 sequence (DNA): TGTGCCAGCAGCTCGACAGGGTCGTCGGTCGCGGAGCTGTTTTTT. Residues: CASSSTGSSVAELFF.

The chain combines TRBV7-2 with TRBJ1-6, with no clear D. Per the germline V gene, CDR1 is SGHTA and CDR2 is FQGNSA. The V end lost 1 base, the J end lost 10 bases, and 14 bases lay between the germline ends. The CDR3 sequence is 15 residues long. The CDR3: CASSLDGPSGSPLHF. The CDR3 DNA sequence: TGTGCCAGCAGCTTAGACGGCCCCTCCGGCTCACCCCTCCACTTT.

The V gene is TRBV2, the J gene TRBJ2-7, with a tentative D call TRBD2 (7 bases). The germline V gene has CDR1 SNHLY and CDR2 FYNNEI. The CDR3 consists of 15 residues. V was clipped by 0 bases and J by 7 bases, with 16 bases between them. The CDR3 nucleotides read TGTGCCAGCAGTGAAGCACCCGGGGGGCTCGGGGAGCAGTACTTC. Encoded protein: CASSEAPGGLGEQYF.

This chain uses TRBV6-2 or TRBV6-3 with TRBJ2-2; D tentatively fits TRBD1 or TRBD2 (5 bases each). The CDR3 totals 13 residues. Per germline, CDR1 MNHEY and CDR2 SVGEGT. The V and J ends lost 5 bases and 7 bases respectively, with 11 bases between them. CDR3 bases: TGTGCCAGCAGTGAGGGGCTGTTCGGGGAGCTGTTTTTT. Protein product: CASSEGLFGELFF.

Concerning this clonotype: A much bigger clone sits one base away, suggesting this may be a read error. The J gene is TRBJ2-7, the V gene TRBV12-3 or TRBV12-4; 8 bases align to TRBD1. The CDR3 loop spans 15 amino acids. CDR3 DNA sequence: TGTGCCAGCGGTTTAGGAGGGACAGGAACTTACGAGCAGTACTTC. Translation: CASGLGGTGTYEQYF.

J is TRBJ2-4 and V is TRBV19; TRBD2 matches at 13 bases. Germline V gene data show CDR1 as LNHDA and CDR2 as SQIVND (reference sequence). Germline trimming cut 6 bases from V and 0 bases from J; bases unmatched to any gene: 5. The CDR3 is made up of 17 amino acids. The CDR3 DNA reads as TGTGCCAGTAGACGGACTAGCGGGGGACTAGCCAAAAACATTCAGTACTTC. Amino acids: CASRRTSGGLAKNIQYF.

The V call is TRBV30, the J call TRBJ1-2; no firm D call. The germline gives CDR1 GTSNPN, CDR2 SVGIG (reference sequence). V lost 0 bases, J lost 3 bases, and 17 bases lay in between. The CDR3 runs 16 residues. The CDR3: CAWSVSRMRTHYGYTF. The CDR3 bases are TGTGCCTGGAGTGTATCTAGGATGAGAACCCACTATGGCTACACCTTC. The full variable domain, completed using reference TRBV30 and TRBJ1-2, is SQTIHQWPATLVQPVGSPLSLECTVEGTSNPNLYWYRQAAGRGLQLLFYSVGIGQISSEVPQNLSASRPQDRQFILSSKKLLLSDSGFYLCAWSVSRMRTHYGYTFGSGTRLTVV.

The table lists this clonotype with many counts. V gene TRBV12-3 or TRBV12-4 combines with J gene TRBJ1-1, with D perhaps TRBD1 (6 bases). The CDR3 sequence is 13 residues long. Trimming cost V 3 bases and J 7 bases, with 12 bases left between them. CDR3 in DNA: TGTGCCAGCAGTTTGTGGGGGGCAGGTGAAGCTTTCTTT. It specifies CASSLWGAGEAFF.

This clonotype was recorded only once. The V gene is TRBV29-1, the J gene TRBJ1-2; TRBD1 might be the D (6 bases). V shed 0 bases and J shed 4 bases, with 21 bases lying between them. This CDR3 comprises 17 residues. Germline lookup yields CDR1 SQVTM and CDR2 ANQGSEA. As DNA, the CDR3 is TGCAGCGTTGAAGACCCGCGGGGGCCTCAGGGCCCCTATGGCTACACCTTC. This translates into CSVEDPRGPQGPYGYTF. Combining the CDR3 with reference TRBV29-1 and TRBJ1-2 gives the whole variable domain SAVISQKPSRDICQRGTSLTIQCQVDSQVTMMFWYRQQPGQSLTLIATANQGSEATYESGFVIDKFPISRPNLTFSTLTVSNMSPEDSSIYLCSVEDPRGPQGPYGYTFGSGTRLTVV.

CDR3 sequence (DNA): TGTGCCAGCAGCTTAGAAGTAGGGACTAAAGTAGGTAGCCCAGATACGCAGTATTTT. Translation: CASSLEVGTKVGSPDTQYF. The chain links TRBV7-8 to TRBJ2-3, with TRBD2 matching over 7 bases. V lost 1 base, J lost 4 bases, and 17 bases stayed unmatched. Germline V lookup: CDR1 SGHVS, CDR2 FQNEAQ. CDR3 length: 19 residues. The full variable domain, in which reference TRBV7-8 and TRBJ2-3 provide the parts outside the CDR3, is GAGVSQSPRYKVAKRGQDVALRCDPISGHVSLFWYQQALGQGPEFLTYFQNEAQLDKSGLPSDRFFAERPEGSVSTLKIQRTQQEDSAVYLCASSLEVGTKVGSPDTQYFGPGTRLTVL.

This clonotype has ten or more counts. The V call is TRBV11-2, the J call TRBJ1-2; unclear D gene. V lost 5 bases and J 2 bases, leaving 15 bases between the germline ends. The CDR3 is 15 residues long. Looked up from germline, CDR1 is SGHAT and CDR2 is FQNNGV. The CDR3 DNA follows: TGTGCCAGCAGCAACGCGGTTCACCCAAACTATGGCTACACCTTC. This encodes CASSNAVHPNYGYTF.

This rearrangement joins TRBV28 to TRBJ2-7; the D gene is possibly TRBD1 (6 bases). The germline CDR1 and CDR2 sequences are MDHEN and SYDVKM. V lost 6 bases and J 3 bases, leaving 15 bases between the germline ends. The CDR3 has 14 residues. Here the CDR3 DNA reads TGTGCCAGCAGAGCAGGGGTGGTTCACTACGAGCAGTACTTC. Translating gives CASRAGVVHYEQYF.